The 4 T cell receptor beta chains below all came from one sample that was sequenced in a study of blood T cell repertoires in COVID-19. Using immunoSEQ multiplex PCR, the repertoire was profiled, and TCRdb retains in-frame clones only, with some absent. This table has about 68,000 clones, 85% appearing once. The sample comprised peripheral blood. These receptors all come from a man in his fifties with acute or convalescent COVID-19.

The chain recombines TRBV6-5 with TRBJ2-1; 10 bases line up with TRBD2. This CDR3 spans 13 amino acids. V gave up 11 bases and J gave up 5 bases; unmatched junction bases: 6. Germline loops: CDR1 MNHEY, CDR2 SVGAGI. The chain's CDR3 is CAGHSGGNNEQFF. For the CDR3, the DNA is TGTGCCGGACATAGCGGGGGGAACAATGAGCAGTTCTTC.

The chain has TRBV13 and TRBJ2-5; TRBD2 matches at 9 bases. The CDR3 is made up of 16 amino acids. V dropped 3 bases and J dropped 5; count of bases not matched to a gene: 10. Germline-derived CDR1 and CDR2 are PRHDT and FYEKMQ (reference sequence). Here the CDR3 reads CASSFGSGLAGETQYF. The CDR3 coding sequence is TGTGCCAGCAGCTTCGGATCGGGACTAGCAGGGGAGACCCAGTACTTC.

The chain couples TRBV4-1 to TRBJ1-2, with 7 bases lining up with TRBD1. V was clipped by 4 bases and J by 4 bases; unmatched bases: 9. This CDR3 spans 15 amino acids. Germline loops: CDR1 MGHRA, CDR2 YSYEKL. CDR3 residues: CASSRPGQTFYGYTF. In nucleotides, the CDR3 is TGCGCCAGCAGCCGCCCGGGACAGACTTTCTATGGCTACACCTTC.

The chain joins TRBV7-2 to TRBJ2-7; 7 bases fit TRBD2. The CDR3 is 13 amino acids. The V and J ends lost 3 bases and 5 bases, in that order; junction bases with no gene match: 4. Germline V gives CDR1 SGHTA, CDR2 FQGNSA. CDR3 loop: CASSLGTTDEQYV. The CDR3 nucleotides are TGTGCCAGCAGCTTGGGGACTACCGACGAGCAGTACGTC.